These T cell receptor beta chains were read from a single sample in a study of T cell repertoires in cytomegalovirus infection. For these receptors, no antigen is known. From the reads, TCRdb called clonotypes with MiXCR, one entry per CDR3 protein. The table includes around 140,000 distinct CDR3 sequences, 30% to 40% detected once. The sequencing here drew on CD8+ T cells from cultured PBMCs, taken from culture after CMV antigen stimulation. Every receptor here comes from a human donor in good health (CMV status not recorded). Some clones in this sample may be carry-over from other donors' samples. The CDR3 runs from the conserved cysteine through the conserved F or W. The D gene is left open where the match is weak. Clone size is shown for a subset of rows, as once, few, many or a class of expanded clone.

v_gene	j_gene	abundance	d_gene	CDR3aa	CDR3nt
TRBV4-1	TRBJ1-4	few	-	CASSQEGAPLSEKLFF	TGCGCCAGCAGCCAAGAGGGGGCCCCCCTCAGTGAAAAACTGTTTTTT
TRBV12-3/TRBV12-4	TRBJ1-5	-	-	CASRPTGTNQPQHF	TGTGCCAGCAGGCCAACAGGGACCAATCAGCCCCAGCATTTT
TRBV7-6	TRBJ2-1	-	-	CASSSNGNEQFF	TGTGCCAGCAGCTCTAACGGAAATGAGCAGTTCTTC
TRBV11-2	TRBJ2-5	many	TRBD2	CASSLVFGGAAQETQYF	TGTGCCAGCAGCTTAGTTTTCGGGGGGGCTGCCCAAGAGACCCAGTACTTC
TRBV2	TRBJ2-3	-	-	CASSLGGTTDTQYF	TGTGCCAGCAGTTTGGGAGGCACCACAGATACGCAGTATTTT
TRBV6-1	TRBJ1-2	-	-	CATSHGLTVVDGYTF	TGTGCCACCTCTCATGGGCTCACAGTGGTGGATGGCTACACCTTC
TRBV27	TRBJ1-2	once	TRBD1	CASSPGTAPNYGYTF	TGTGCCAGCAGTCCCGGGACAGCTCCAAACTATGGCTACACCTTC
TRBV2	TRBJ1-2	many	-	CASSDGSANYGYTF	TGTGCCAGCAGTGACGGTAGCGCTAACTATGGCTACACCTTC
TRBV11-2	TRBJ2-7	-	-	CASSLRDAYEQYF	TGTGCCAGCAGCCTTCGGGATGCCTACGAGCAGTACTTC
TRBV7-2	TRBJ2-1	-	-	CASIPDAHNEQFF	TGTGCCAGCATCCCCGACGCACACAATGAGCAGTTCTTC
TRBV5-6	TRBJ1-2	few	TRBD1	CASSLRGGYYGYTF	TGTGCCAGCAGCTTAAGAGGGGGCTACTATGGCTACACCTTC
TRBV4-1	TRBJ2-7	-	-	CASSQEELRRDRYEQYF	TGCGCCAGCAGCCAAGAAGAGCTGAGGAGGGACCGTTACGAGCAGTACTTC
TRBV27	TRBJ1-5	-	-	CASNTGVSNQPQHF	TGTGCCAGCAACACGGGGGTAAGCAATCAGCCCCAGCATTTT
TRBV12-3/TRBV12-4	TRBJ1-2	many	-	CASSLALPGPSKDGYTF	TGTGCCAGCAGTTTAGCTCTTCCGGGGCCCTCAAAGGATGGCTACACCTTC
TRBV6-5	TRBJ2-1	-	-	CASSYSVVPGQSSYNEQFF	TGTGCCAGCAGTTACTCGGTGGTCCCGGGGCAGAGCTCCTACAATGAGCAGTTCTTC
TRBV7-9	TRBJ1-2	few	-	CASSLAGQGSEDYGYTF	TGTGCCAGCAGCTTAGCGGGGCAGGGTTCCGAGGACTATGGCTACACCTTC
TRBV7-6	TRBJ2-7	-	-	CASSPSPGDEQYF	TGTGCCAGCAGCCCTAGCCCCGGGGACGAGCAGTACTTC